These 21 T cell receptor beta chains originate from one sample sequenced in a study of T-cell reconstitution after alpha-beta-depleted transplantation in children. Unique molecular identifiers were incorporated during preparation of the TCRbeta library. TCRdb analysed the PCR reads with MiXCR anew, one entry per CDR3 protein. The sample lists around 300,000 distinct CDR3 sequences, roughly 21% occurring once. The material was PBMCs, mostly from graft donor cells, obtained 180 days after TCRalphabeta/CD19-depleted stem cell transplant. These receptors originate from a male patient between 10 and 17 years old who had a stem cell transplant for acute lymphoblastic leukemia, so the T cells may come from the graft donor.

J is TRBJ2-3 and V is TRBV6-5; D uncertain. Trimming cost V 0 bases and J 0 bases, with 4 bases left between them. Germline loops: CDR1 MNHEY, CDR2 SVGAGI. The CDR3 is 14 residues long. DNA for the CDR3: TGTGCCAGCAGTTACTCAGACAGCACAGATACGCAGTATTTT. Protein sequence: CASSYSDSTDTQYF.

For this clonotype: The junction differs from germline at one of its ends, possibly a read error. This chain connects TRBV7-9 to TRBJ1-2; tentative D call: TRBD1 (6 bases). The CDR3 runs to 14 residues. Germline loops: CDR1 SEHNR, CDR2 FQNEAQ (reference sequence). The CDR3 bases are TGTGCCAGCAGTTTAGTTGGGGGCACTTACGGCTACACCTTC. Translated, it gives CASSLVGGTYGYTF.

J is TRBJ1-1 and V is TRBV2; D is unresolved. V lost 7 bases and J lost 5, with 8 bases in between. This CDR3 has 11 residues. The germline V gene encodes CDR1 SNHLY and CDR2 FYNNEI. For the CDR3, the DNA is TGTGCCAGCAACGGTTGGACTGAAGCTTTCTTT. Translation gives CASNGWTEAFF.

This clonotype has a handful of counts. The J gene is TRBJ2-3, the V gene TRBV10-3; D is uncertain. V lost 0 bases to trimming and J lost 5 bases, with 12 bases between them. This CDR3 has 15 amino acids. Germline CDR1 reads ENHRY; CDR2 reads SYGVKD. CDR3 bases: TGTGCCATCAGTGAGTCGGACGCCAGAAGAGATACGCAGTATTTT. Translation: CAISESDARRDTQYF.

V gene TRBV11-2 combines with J gene TRBJ2-2, with D tentatively TRBD2 (5 bases). The V end lost 5 bases, the J end lost 4 bases, and 14 bases lay between the germline ends. There are 15 residues in the CDR3. Germline V gene lookup returns CDR1 SGHAT and CDR2 FQNNGV. This CDR3 is CASSLQRTATGELFF. The DNA for the CDR3 is TGTGCCAGCAGCCTCCAAAGGACTGCCACCGGGGAGCTGTTTTTT. The whole variable domain, remainder taken from reference TRBV11-2 and TRBJ2-2, is EAGVAQSPRYKIIEKRQSVAFWCNPISGHATLYWYQQILGQGPKLLIQFQNNGVVDDSQLPKDRFSAERLKGVDSTLKIQPAKLEDSAVYLCASSLQRTATGELFFGEGSRLTVL.

This chain joins TRBV10-3 and TRBJ2-3, with a possible D match to TRBD1 (6 bases). This CDR3 is 14 amino acids long. V was pared by 4 bases and J by 3 bases, with 11 bases between. Germline-derived CDR1 and CDR2 are ENHRY and SYGVKD. DNA for the CDR3: TGTGCCATCAGTGGGGGGCAAGGAACAGATACGCAGTATTTT. Its protein product is CAISGGQGTDTQYF.

As to this clonotype: A junction boundary mismatches the germline segment, possibly from a read error. J is TRBJ2-7 and V is TRBV7-9, with D possibly TRBD1 on 5 matching bases. The CDR3 contains 15 residues. Germline CDR1 reads SEHNR; CDR2 reads FQNEAQ (reference sequence). In DNA form, the CDR3 reads TGTGCCAGCAGCCACAGGTCTTCGAGCTCCTACGAGCCGTACTTC. Amino acid sequence: CASSHRSSSSYEPYF.

This clonotype was seen a few times. The chain has TRBV11-1 and TRBJ2-7, with 10 bases lining up with TRBD1. The V and J ends lost 1 base and 2 bases, in that order; junction bases with no gene match: 11. The CDR3 sequence is 18 residues long. Germline loops: CDR1 SGHAT, CDR2 FQDESV (reference sequence). This CDR3 reads CASSLEIVGDRGPYEQYF. CDR3 sequence (DNA): TGTGCCAGCAGCTTAGAGATTGTCGGGGACAGGGGTCCCTACGAGCAGTACTTC.

This chain joins TRBV9 and TRBJ1-1; D remains ambiguous. CDR1 SGDLS and CDR2 YYNGEE come from the germline V gene. The CDR3 extends over 12 amino acids. V lost 4 bases to trimming and J lost 1 base, with 5 bases between them. The CDR3 nucleotides are TGTGCCAGCAGCTCAACGAACACTGAAGCTTTCTTT. Translating it yields CASSSTNTEAFF.

Ten or more counts support this clonotype. The chain joins TRBV18 to TRBJ2-5; D assignment may be TRBD1 or TRBD2 (5 bases each). Trimming took off 6 bases at V and 2 bases at J, with 10 bases between the two ends. This CDR3 region has 13 residues. Germline V gene data show CDR1 as KGHSH and CDR2 as LQKENI. In DNA form, the CDR3 reads TGTGCCAGCTCGCCGGGGCAGCAAGAGACCCAGTACTTC. As protein: CASSPGQQETQYF.

There are a few counts of this clonotype. The chain employs TRBV3-1 and TRBJ2-1; 10 positions match TRBD2. J lost 10 bases, V lost 0 bases, and 12 bases had no gene match. Germline V lookup: CDR1 LGHDT, CDR2 YNNKEL (reference sequence). The CDR3 is made up of 17 amino acids. CDR3 amino acids: CASSQDGLAGALGEQFF. The DNA of the CDR3 is TGTGCCAGCAGCCAAGATGGGCTAGCGGGAGCCCTTGGCGAGCAGTTCTTC.

This clonotype occurred a few times. The rearrangement links TRBV12-3 or TRBV12-4 to TRBJ1-5, with D possibly TRBD1 on 6 matching bases. This CDR3 has 13 residues. V dropped 3 bases and J dropped 8 bases, with 11 bases sitting between them. The CDR3 region is CASSFSRGKPQHF. For the CDR3, the DNA is TGTGCCAGCAGTTTTAGCAGGGGTAAGCCCCAGCATTTT.

Worth noting for this clonotype: A much larger clone lies one base from this, so it may be a read error. This chain joins TRBV5-1 and TRBJ2-5, with D possibly being TRBD1 (5 bases). The CDR3 is 11 residues long. From germline, CDR1 is SGHRS and CDR2 YFSETQ. CDR3 bases: TGCTCCAGCAGCAACAGGGAGACCCAGTACTTC. Its translation is CSSSNRETQYF.

This clonotype has a handful of counts. V gene TRBV3-1 combines with J gene TRBJ1-6; D unclear. Germline V gene lookup returns CDR1 LGHDT and CDR2 YNNKEL (reference sequence). The V gene lost 0 bases and the J gene lost 0 bases, with 12 bases spanning the gap. This CDR3 is built from 18 residues. This CDR3 is CASSQDVAVSSYNSPLHF. The CDR3 bases are TGTGCCAGCAGCCAAGACGTGGCGGTGAGCTCCTATAATTCACCCCTCCACTTT.

This clonotype was seen more than once but under ten times. V gene TRBV6-2 or TRBV6-3 combines with J gene TRBJ2-4; D possibly matches TRBD1 or TRBD2 (5 bases each). This CDR3 spans 15 amino acids. V lost 5 bases and J 4 bases, leaving 15 bases between the germline ends. Germline CDR1 MNHEY, CDR2 SVGEGT. The chain's CDR3 is CASSAPVGVKNIQYF. CDR3 in DNA: TGTGCCAGCAGTGCCCCGGTGGGGGTTAAAAACATTCAGTACTTC.

V and J are TRBV12-3 or TRBV12-4 and TRBJ1-2; no definite D call. The CDR3 has 13 amino acids. The ends were cut back, 4 bases at V and 2 bases at J, with 8 bases in the middle. CDR3 coding DNA: TGTGCCAGCAGTTACCCTCAAAACTATGGCTACACCTTC. Its translation: CASSYPQNYGYTF.

This clonotype turned up a few times. The V call is TRBV9, the J call TRBJ2-1; D not resolved. Trimming took 3 bases from V and 9 from J, leaving 10 bases between them. CDR3 length: 12 amino acids. Germline assignment: CDR1 SGDLS and CDR2 YYNGEE. CDR3 protein: CASSAPRVEQFF. CDR3 coding DNA: TGTGCCAGCAGCGCCCCTCGCGTTGAGCAGTTCTTC.

V usage is TRBV29-1 and J usage is TRBJ2-3, with TRBD2 matching over 13 bases. The CDR3 runs 17 residues. With 3 bases clipped from V and 1 base from J, the junction kept 7 bases outside the gene matches. Germline loops: CDR1 SQVTM, CDR2 ANQGSEA. The CDR3 nucleotides are TGCAGCGTTGATATGGGACTAGCGGGACGCCGCACAGATACGCAGTATTTT. As protein: CSVDMGLAGRRTDTQYF.

V is TRBV18 and J is TRBJ2-6; D is undetermined. The CDR3 spans 14 residues. V was pared by 4 bases and J by 0 bases, with 4 bases between. The germline gives CDR1 KGHSH, CDR2 LQKENI. The DNA of the CDR3 is TGTGCCAGCTCACGCATCTCTGGGGCCAACGTCCTGACTTTC. It codes for CASSRISGANVLTF. Together with reference TRBV18 and TRBJ2-6, the CDR3 gives the full variable domain: NAGVMQNPRHLVRRRGQEARLRCSPMKGHSHVYWYRQLPEEGLKFMVYLQKENIIDESGMPKERFSAEFPKEGPSILRIQQVVRGDSAAYFCASSRISGANVLTFGAGSRLTVL.

This clonotype was found a few times. The chain combines TRBV7-3 with TRBJ2-3; 7 nucleotides match TRBD2. CDR1 and CDR2 from the germline V gene are SGHTA and FQGTGA. CDR3 size: 16 residues. The junction had 12 bases not matched to a gene; V was cut back by 1 base and J by 8 bases. Written as DNA, the CDR3 is TGTGCCAGCAGCTTAAGGATTGGACTAGAGGCGAGTACGCAGTATTTT. Its protein product is CASSLRIGLEASTQYF. The full variable domain, completed using reference TRBV7-3 and TRBJ2-3, is GAGVSQTPSNKVTEKGKYVELRCDPISGHTALYWYRQSLGQGPEFLIYFQGTGAADDSGLPNDRFFAVRPEGSVSTLKIQRTERGDSAVYLCASSLRIGLEASTQYFGPGTRLTVL.

The chain joins TRBV10-3 to TRBJ1-1, with D maybe TRBD1 (6 bases). V lost 2 bases, J lost 4 bases, and 8 bases lay in between. The CDR3 extends over 13 amino acids. Looked up from germline, CDR1 is ENHRY and CDR2 is SYGVKD. The CDR3 spells CAISEQQGTEAFF. CDR3 DNA: TGTGCCATCAGTGAGCAACAGGGCACTGAAGCTTTCTTT.